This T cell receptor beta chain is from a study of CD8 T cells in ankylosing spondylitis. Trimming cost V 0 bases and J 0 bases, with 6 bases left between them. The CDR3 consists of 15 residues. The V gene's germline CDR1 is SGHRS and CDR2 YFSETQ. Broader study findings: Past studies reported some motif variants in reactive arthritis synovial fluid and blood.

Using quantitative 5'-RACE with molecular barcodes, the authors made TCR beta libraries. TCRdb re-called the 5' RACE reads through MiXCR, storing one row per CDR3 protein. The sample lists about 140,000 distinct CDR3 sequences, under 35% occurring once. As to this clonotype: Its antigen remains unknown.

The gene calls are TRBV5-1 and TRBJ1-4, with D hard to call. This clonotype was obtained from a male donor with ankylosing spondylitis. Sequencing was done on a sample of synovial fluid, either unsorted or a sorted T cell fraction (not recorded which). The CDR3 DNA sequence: TGCGCCAGCAGCTTGGTCTCGACAACTAATGAAAAACTGTTTTTT. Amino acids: CASSLVSTTNEKLFF.